These T cell receptor beta chains were read from a single sample in a study of T cells after yellow fever vaccination. Via MiXCR, TCRdb re-called the 5' RACE reads, giving one row per CDR3 protein. The sample yields approximately 610,000 distinct CDR3 sequences, around 17% seen once. The sample consisted of PBMCs, taken less than 6 days after the first yellow fever vaccination. The receptors stem from a man aged 18 to 35 who received the YFV17D yellow fever vaccine. Both conserved end residues are part of each CDR3. Each record gives: V gene, J gene, CDR3 protein.

>TRBV20-1|TRBJ1-4
CSASSGPNEKLFF
>TRBV14|TRBJ2-7
CASSQDVENEQYF
>TRBV4-3|TRBJ2-3
CASSLLTSGGVVDTQYF
>TRBV12-3/TRBV12-4|TRBJ2-3
CASTLGISTDTQYF
>TRBV10-3|TRBJ1-2
CAISYRDTTNYGYTF
>TRBV27|TRBJ2-3
CASSSPWGDYTDTQYF
>TRBV2|TRBJ1-4
CASSEGVADEKLFF
>TRBV11-2|TRBJ2-6
CASSIPRPGGRWDVLTF
>TRBV20-1|TRBJ2-7
CSARDPSGGLYEQYF
>TRBV6-5|TRBJ1-4
CASSSDRVGEKLFF
>TRBV5-1|TRBJ2-1
CASRNFLWGAGLVWNEQFF
>TRBV6-1|TRBJ1-1
CASSEAGDRATEAFF
>TRBV7-2|TRBJ2-7
CASSFGKSYEQYF
>TRBV7-9|TRBJ2-6
CASTPGPGANVLTF
>TRBV28|TRBJ2-5
CASSFIETQYF
>TRBV29-1|TRBJ1-1
CSVARTGGSTEAFF
>TRBV6-1|TRBJ1-2
CASSLGSGTNYGYTF
>TRBV6-1|TRBJ2-1
CASQRWGEGEQFF
>TRBV20-1|TRBJ2-3
CSAKRLTDTQYF
>TRBV13|TRBJ2-1
CASSLEGGYWGSGNEQFF
>TRBV7-3|TRBJ2-3
CASSLMRGLTDTQYF
>TRBV29-1|TRBJ2-5
CSVVGRRETQYF
>TRBV3-1|TRBJ2-1
CASRPTEGAHDEQFF
>TRBV18|TRBJ1-6
CASSLTGRDSPLHF
>TRBV11-2|TRBJ2-1
CASSISGTRSLDEQFF
>TRBV4-2|TRBJ1-1
CASSQEENTEAFF
>TRBV2|TRBJ1-5
CASRGAGLLRPQHF
>TRBV4-2|TRBJ2-3
CASSQELTSGNTDTQYF
>TRBV5-1|TRBJ2-3
CASSIGQGFTDTQYF
>TRBV9|TRBJ2-3
CASGPRGGQTDTQYF
>TRBV18|TRBJ1-2
CASSPLDRIIFGGYTF
>TRBV5-1|TRBJ2-3
CASSLTPGQGTSTDTQYF
>TRBV7-2|TRBJ2-3
CASSSAVTDTQYF
>TRBV3-1|TRBJ1-6
CASSQDGGMDNSPLHF
>TRBV30|TRBJ2-7
CAWSVLGTRSYEQYF
>TRBV11-2|TRBJ2-7
CASRSTGSSYEQYF
>TRBV10-2|TRBJ2-5
CASSGAGGRETQYF
>TRBV27|TRBJ1-2
CASRRVLGGYGYTF
>TRBV28|TRBJ2-5
CASGGVTGETQYF
>TRBV5-1|TRBJ2-3
CASSVAASTDTQYF
>TRBV7-8|TRBJ2-1
CASSSGLYNEQFF
>TRBV10-3|TRBJ2-3
CAISVKGGALATQYF
>TRBV7-6|TRBJ2-3
CASSSILSDTQYF
>TRBV7-9|TRBJ1-6
CASSSLGSYNSPLHF